This entry lists 15 T cell receptor beta chains sequenced from one sample in a study of read filtering for tumor transcriptome and immune sequencing. The library was built from about 400 ng RNA with molecular barcoded adaptors for alpha/delta and beta/gamma chains. TCRdb recomputed calls from the reads with MiXCR, one row per CDR3 protein. The data show roughly 25,000 distinct CDR3 sequences, about 15% seen once. The source material was a population of CD138-negative cells sorted from bone marrow. These receptors were collected from a donor at least 40 years old with multiple myeloma.

This clonotype showed up many times. V and J are TRBV6-5 and TRBJ1-2; 7 bases line up with TRBD1. The CDR3 runs 15 residues. Trimming at V came to 8 bases and at J to 7 bases, leaving 16 bases not matched to a gene. Germline V CDR1 and CDR2: MNHEY, SVGAGI. For the CDR3, the DNA is TGTGCCAGCGTAAAGGGGGGAGACAGGGAATCTGGCTACACCTTC. This translates into CASVKGGDRESGYTF.

The sample holds many counts of this clonotype. The chain couples TRBV24-1 to TRBJ2-2; 8 nucleotides agree with TRBD1. V lost 7 bases to trimming and J lost 4 bases; unmatched junction nucleotides: 10. Germline loops: CDR1 KGHDR, CDR2 SFDVKD. The CDR3 has 16 residues. The CDR3 region has the DNA TGTGCCACCAGATCAGGGGGCCCTCGAATCACCGGGGAGCTGTTTTTT. It is translated as CATRSGGPRITGELFF.

This clonotype was picked up many times. The rearrangement links TRBV15 to TRBJ2-1, with 13 bases that match TRBD2. Germline values: CDR1 LNHNV, CDR2 YYDKDF (reference sequence). With 3 bases clipped from V and 3 bases from J, the junction kept 2 bases outside the gene matches. This CDR3 has 16 amino acids. The CDR3, as DNA: TGTGCCACCAGCAGTCGACTAGCGGGAGGCTACAATGAGCAGTTCTTC. Its translation: CATSSRLAGGYNEQFF.

This clonotype showed up many times. An end of the junction differs from the germline gene, which may be a read error. The genes are TRBV12-3 or TRBV12-4 and TRBJ2-1, with 13 bases identical to TRBD2. This CDR3 has 16 residues. The chain's CDR3 is CASSRMTSGRSKEGIF. The CDR3 bases are TGTGCCAGCAGTCGAATGACTAGCGGGAGGAGTAAGGAAGGGATCTTC.

In its sample, this clonotype was seen many times. The chain recombines TRBV5-1 with TRBJ2-2; weak D call: TRBD1 (5 bases). This CDR3 spans 20 amino acids. The V gene's germline CDR1 is SGHRS and CDR2 YFSETQ. V was cut by 4 bases and J by 0 bases, with 25 bases left in between. The CDR3 here is CASSVAWTLVPSTNTGELFF. The CDR3 DNA sequence: TGCGCCAGCAGCGTGGCCTGGACACTTGTACCATCAACGAACACCGGGGAGCTGTTTTTT.

Here the CDR3 reads CASSATGGSGELFF. CDR3 bases: TGTGCCAGCAGCGCTACAGGGGGCTCCGGGGAGCTGTTTTTT. This sequence joins TRBV7-3 and TRBJ2-2, with 9 bases aligning to TRBD1. Germline V CDR1 and CDR2: SGHTA, FQGTGA. The J segment lost 6 bases and the V segment lost 5 bases, leaving 4 bases of the junction unmatched. The CDR3 is 14 amino acids.

This clonotype was detected many times. This rearrangement joins TRBV11-2 to TRBJ2-1; the match to TRBD2 covers 10 bases. The trim removed 3 bases at V and 15 bases at J, leaving 8 bases unmatched. In germline, CDR1 is SGHAT, CDR2 FQNNGV. CDR3 size: 13 residues. For the CDR3, the DNA is TGTGCCAGCAGCTTTAAGCGGGAGGGACGGGGGTTCTTC. Translation gives CASSFKREGRGFF.

This chain links TRBV19 with TRBJ2-2, with a tentative D call TRBD1 (5 bases). V shed 5 bases and J shed 2 bases, with 12 bases lying between them. There are 15 residues in the CDR3. CDR1 is LNHDA, CDR2 SQIVND, per germline (reference sequence). The CDR3 sequence: CASSVTDRNTGELFF. CDR3 DNA: TGTGCCAGTAGTGTGACAGACCGAAACACCGGGGAGCTGTTTTTT. The full variable domain, its missing parts supplied by reference TRBV19 and TRBJ2-2, is DGGITQSPKYLFRKEGQNVTLSCEQNLNHDAMYWYRQDPGQGLRLIYYSQIVNDFQKGDIAEGYSVSREKKESFPLTVTSAQKNPTAFYLCASSVTDRNTGELFFGEGSRLTVL.

This clonotype was seen repeatedly, ten times or more. V gene TRBV9 combines with J gene TRBJ2-3; TRBD2 matches 7 bases. Germline V CDR1 and CDR2: SGDLS, YYNGEE. The CDR3 loop spans 15 amino acids. Unmatched junction bases numbered 6, after V lost 3 bases and J lost 2 bases. CDR3 nucleotide sequence: TGTGCCAGCAGCGGGGGGACTAACCCCACAGATACGCAGTATTTT. This encodes CASSGGTNPTDTQYF.

This clonotype has a handful of counts. The CDR3 DNA sequence: TGTGCCAGTAGTAATCGAACCCACACCGGGGAGCTGTTTTTT. Translation: CASSNRTHTGELFF. The V and J genes are TRBV19 and TRBJ2-2; D remains ambiguous. The length of the CDR3 is 14 residues. Trimming stripped 4 bases from V and 3 bases from J, with 9 bases between. CDR1 and CDR2 from the germline V gene are LNHDA and SQIVND (reference sequence). The full variable domain, completed using reference TRBV19 and TRBJ2-2, is DGGITQSPKYLFRKEGQNVTLSCEQNLNHDAMYWYRQDPGQGLRLIYYSQIVNDFQKGDIAEGYSVSREKKESFPLTVTSAQKNPTAFYLCASSNRTHTGELFFGEGSRLTVL.

This clonotype was counted many times. V and J are TRBV6-2 or TRBV6-3 and TRBJ2-3, with 11 bases fitting TRBD2. This CDR3 has 17 amino acids. Germline trimming cut 6 bases from V and 0 bases from J; bases unmatched to any gene: 8. CDR1 is MNHEY and CDR2 is SVGEGT in the germline V gene. CDR3 sequence: CASRLRTSGSSTDTQYF. The CDR3 DNA sequence: TGTGCCAGCAGACTTAGGACTAGCGGGTCTAGCACAGATACGCAGTATTTT.

This clonotype was detected ten times or more. The rearrangement joins TRBV2 to TRBJ2-2; a weak D match, TRBD2 (5 bases). This CDR3 has 14 residues. The germline V gene encodes CDR1 SNHLY and CDR2 FYNNEI. Trimming took off 4 bases at V and 5 bases at J, with 11 bases between the two ends. CDR3: CASSGITGTGELFF. Here the CDR3 DNA reads TGTGCCAGCAGTGGCATAACGGGGACCGGGGAGCTGTTTTTT.

Ten or more counts support this clonotype. The chain is built from TRBV20-1 and TRBJ1-1; 9 bases agree with TRBD1. This CDR3 is built from 13 residues. With V trimmed by 5 bases and J by 3 bases, 4 bases remained unmatched. The germline CDR1 and CDR2 sequences are DFQATT and SNEGSKA (reference sequence). CDR3 coding DNA: TGCAGTGCTGGGACAGGGTGGGACACTGAAGCTTTCTTT. Translating it yields CSAGTGWDTEAFF.

On this clonotype itself: The conserved closing phenylalanine or tryptophan is absent in this CDR3, likely reflecting a read error. The chain uses TRBV7-3 and TRBJ2-7; D might be TRBD2 (5 bases). The CDR3 has 13 amino acids. V shed 1 base and J shed 8 bases, with 12 bases lying between them. Germline V CDR1 and CDR2: SGHTA, FQGTGA. CDR3 sequence: CASSLSSVHKQYS. DNA for the CDR3: TGTGCCAGCAGCTTAAGTAGCGTCCACAAGCAGTACTCC.

This clonotype was seen ten or more times. The CDR3 sequence is CSVVGETSTDTQYF. CDR3 bases: TGCAGCGTTGTAGGCGAAACTAGCACAGATACGCAGTATTTT. The chain recombines TRBV29-1 with TRBJ2-3, with D hard to call. Per germline, CDR1 SQVTM and CDR2 ANQGSEA. The V and J ends lost 4 bases and 0 bases respectively, with 11 bases between them. This CDR3 is 14 amino acids long.